This T cell receptor (beta chain) comes out of a study of OX40 agonist ivuxolimab in advanced cancers. Assay: immunoSEQ multiplex PCR; the TCRdb copy retains only in-frame clones and omits some. The sample records 65,000 to 85,000 clones, 85% being singletons. The V and J ends lost 5 bases and 0 bases respectively, with 4 bases between them. The germline V gene encodes CDR1 SEHNR and CDR2 FQNEAQ (reference sequence). The CDR3 runs 12 residues. This clone was seen once. The genes are TRBV7-9 and TRBJ2-5; D is unresolved. The clonotype was recovered from an adult with an advanced solid tumor such as melanoma, head and neck, liver or kidney cancer. The source was CD4+ or CD8+ T cells sorted from blood, collected in a trial of the OX40 agonist ivuxolimab. The DNA of the CDR3 is TGTGCCAGCAGCCCTGACCAAGAGACCCAGTACTTC. Translation gives CASSPDQETQYF.